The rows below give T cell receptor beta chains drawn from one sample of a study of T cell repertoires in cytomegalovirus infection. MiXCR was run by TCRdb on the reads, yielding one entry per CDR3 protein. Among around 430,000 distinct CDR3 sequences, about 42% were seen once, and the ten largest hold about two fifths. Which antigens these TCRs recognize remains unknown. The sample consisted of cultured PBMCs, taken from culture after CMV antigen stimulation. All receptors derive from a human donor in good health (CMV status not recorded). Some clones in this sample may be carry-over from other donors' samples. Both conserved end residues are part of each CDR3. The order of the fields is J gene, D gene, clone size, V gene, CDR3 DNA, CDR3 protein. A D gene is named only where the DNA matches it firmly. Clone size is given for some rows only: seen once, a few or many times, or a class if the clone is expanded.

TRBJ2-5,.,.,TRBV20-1,TGCAGTGCTACTAGTGGTTCGGGGGAGACCCAGTACTTC,CSATSGSGETQYF
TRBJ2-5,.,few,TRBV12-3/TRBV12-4,TGTGCCAGCAGTATGGGATCTACGGGGGAGACCCAGTACTTC,CASSMGSTGETQYF
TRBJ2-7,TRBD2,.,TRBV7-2,TGTGCCAGCAGCCCTCAGCGGGGGGGCCGCTCCTACGAGCAGTACTTC,CASSPQRGGRSYEQYF
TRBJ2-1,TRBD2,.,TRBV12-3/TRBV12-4,TGTGCCAGCAGCGGGACTAGCGGGTATAGCTCCTACAATGAGCAGTTCTTC,CASSGTSGYSSYNEQFF
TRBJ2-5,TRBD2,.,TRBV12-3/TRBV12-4,TGTGCCAGCAGTTTAAATCTAGCGGGAGGGGAGACCCAGTACTTC,CASSLNLAGGETQYF
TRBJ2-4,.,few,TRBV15,TGTGCCACCAGCAGAGATCGGATTTCGGAAAACATTCAGTACTTC,CATSRDRISENIQYF
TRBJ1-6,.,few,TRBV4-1,TGCGCCAGCAGCCAAGTGGTCAATTCACCCCTCCACTTT,CASSQVVNSPLHF
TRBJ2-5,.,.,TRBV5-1,TGCGCCAGCAGCTCGGGACCCCGATATGAAGAGACCCAGTACTTC,CASSSGPRYEETQYF
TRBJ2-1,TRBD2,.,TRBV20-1,TGCAGTGTCCACCGGAGTAGCGGGCACAGCTTTTACAATGAGCAGTTCTTC,CSVHRSSGHSFYNEQFF
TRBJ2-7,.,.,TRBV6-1,TGTGCCAGCAGTGATCCCCCCAACACAGGTGTCGAGCAGTACTTC,CASSDPPNTGVEQYF
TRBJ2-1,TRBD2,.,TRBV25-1,TGTGCCAGCAGTCGCGGGGGGGCGGATGAGCAGTTCTTC,CASSRGGADEQFF
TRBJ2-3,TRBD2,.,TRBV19,TGTGCCAGTAGTACAACACCGGGACTAGCGGGGTCGACAGATACGCAGTATTTT,CASSTTPGLAGSTDTQYF
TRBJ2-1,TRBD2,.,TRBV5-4,TGTGCCAGCAGCTTGGGACTAGCGGAGGTCAATGAGCAGTTCTTC,CASSLGLAEVNEQFF
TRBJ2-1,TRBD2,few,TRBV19,TGTGCCAGTAGTACACTAGCGGGGGGGCTCAATGAGCAGTTCTTC,CASSTLAGGLNEQFF
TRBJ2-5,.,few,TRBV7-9,TGTGCCAGCAGCTTAGTCATCACTCACCAAGAGACCCAGTACTTC,CASSLVITHQETQYF
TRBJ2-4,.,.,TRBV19,TGTGCCAGTACTTCAGGGGGAGGCATTCAGTACTTC,CASTSGGGIQYF
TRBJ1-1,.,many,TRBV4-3,TGCGCCAGCAGCCAAGAAGCGCGGGGGCTTCACACTGAAGCTTTCTTT,CASSQEARGLHTEAFF
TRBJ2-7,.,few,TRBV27,TGTGCCAGCAGTCCTCGGACACTTCGCCCCTACGAGCAGTACTTC,CASSPRTLRPYEQYF
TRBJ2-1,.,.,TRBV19,TGTGCCAGTAGTAGGCGCGGACTGATATTCAATGAGCAGTTCTTC,CASSRRGLIFNEQFF
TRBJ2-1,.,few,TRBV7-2,TGTGCCAGCAGCCCACGACCCTACCAGGAGCAGTTCTTC,CASSPRPYQEQFF
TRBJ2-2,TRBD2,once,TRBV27,TGTGCCAGCAGTCCAGGACTAGCGAGGAACACCGGGGAGCTGTTTTTT,CASSPGLARNTGELFF
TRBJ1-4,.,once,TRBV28,TGTGCCAGCGAGGGGTTAACTGATGAAAAACTGTTTTTT,CASEGLTDEKLFF
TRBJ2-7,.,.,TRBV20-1,TGCAGTGCTGGGGAGGCCCTCTCCTACGAGCAGTACTTC,CSAGEALSYEQYF
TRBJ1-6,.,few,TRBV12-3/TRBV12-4,TGTGCCAGCAGCCAAAATCCTCCGAGCTCCTATAATTCACCCCTCCACTTT,CASSQNPPSSYNSPLHF
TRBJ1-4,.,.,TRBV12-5,TGTGCTAGTGGTTCCCGTGGGAGTGAAAAACTGTTTTTT,CASGSRGSEKLFF
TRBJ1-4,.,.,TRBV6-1,TGTGCCAGCAGGTCGACGGATGAAAAACTGTTTTTT,CASRSTDEKLFF
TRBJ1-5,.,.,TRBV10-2,TGCGCCAGCAGTGGGGCAGCCGGTAATCAGCCCCAGCATTTT,CASSGAAGNQPQHF
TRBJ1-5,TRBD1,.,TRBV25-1,TGTGCCAGCAGTGACCACCCGGACAGGGGCGCACGGCAGCCCCAGCATTTT,CASSDHPDRGARQPQHF
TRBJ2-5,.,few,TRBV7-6,TGTGCCAGCAGCCCCGGGACATATAAAGAACAAGAGACCCAGTACTTC,CASSPGTYKEQETQYF
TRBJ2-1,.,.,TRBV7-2,TGTGCCAGCAGCTACTCGGTCTCCAGGTCCTACAATGAGCAGTTCTTC,CASSYSVSRSYNEQFF
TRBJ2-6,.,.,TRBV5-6,TGTGCCAGCAGCCAACTCGAAGGGAACCTGACTTTC,CASSQLEGNLTF